Below are 20 T cell receptor beta chains sequenced from a single sample in a study of blood T cells in healthy people across ages. Alongside a J-beta primer mix, a sample-barcoded 5' primer served in a second PCR lasting about 6 to 12 cycles. Via MiXCR, TCRdb re-called the 5' RACE reads, giving one row per CDR3 protein. The sample yields under 750,000 distinct CDR3 sequences, under 55% seen once. Material for sequencing was blood. The receptors shown here come from a man at least 80 years old in good health.

J is TRBJ2-1 and V is TRBV20-1; D is unresolved. Trimming removed 6 bases at V and 0 bases at J, with 15 bases between. Germline CDR1 is DFQATT and CDR2 is SNEGSKA (reference sequence). CDR3 length: 15 amino acids. CDR3 residues: CSAQDLLRSYNEQFF. CDR3 DNA: TGCAGTGCCCAGGACCTACTGCGCTCCTACAATGAGCAGTTCTTC.

The sample holds a few counts of this clonotype. The V and J genes are TRBV3-1 and TRBJ2-3, with 7 bases that match TRBD1. The length of the CDR3 is 15 residues. Germline V gene lookup returns CDR1 LGHDT and CDR2 YNNKEL (reference sequence). J gave up 6 bases and V 7 bases, and 13 bases lay outside the gene matches. CDR3 sequence reads: CASTIRQGEYDTQYF. As DNA, the CDR3 is TGTGCCAGCACCATTAGACAGGGAGAGTACGATACGCAGTATTTT.

The genes are TRBV3-1 and TRBJ1-1; D not certain. Germline values: CDR1 LGHDT, CDR2 YNNKEL (reference sequence). The CDR3 contains 14 residues. Trimming removed 2 bases from V and 8 bases from J, with 15 bases in between. The DNA of the CDR3 is TGTGCCAGCAGCCAATTTTCAGAGCACGGAGAAGCTTTCTTT. As protein: CASSQFSEHGEAFF.

This clonotype was counted between two and nine times. The chain recombines TRBV20-1 with TRBJ2-3, with TRBD2 as a possible D gene (6 bases). V was pared by 1 base and J by 1 base, with 9 bases between. Germline CDR1 and CDR2: DFQATT and SNEGSKA (reference sequence). The CDR3 is 14 amino acids. CDR3 bases: TGCAGTGCTAGAGTTGGGGAGGGCACAGATACGCAGTATTTT. It yields the protein CSARVGEGTDTQYF.

This clonotype was seen more than once but under ten times. This chain connects TRBV24-1 to TRBJ2-1, with 11 bases lining up with TRBD2. Trimming took 3 bases from V and 2 from J; bases not matched to a gene: 5. The germline gives CDR1 KGHDR, CDR2 SFDVKD. The CDR3 has 17 amino acids. The CDR3 is CATSDPGTSGTYNEQFF. CDR3 DNA: TGTGCCACCAGTGATCCCGGGACTAGCGGAACCTACAATGAGCAGTTCTTC.

A few counts support this clonotype. The chain joins TRBV14 to TRBJ2-5, with D possibly being TRBD1 (5 bases). Germline V lookup: CDR1 SGHDN, CDR2 FVKESK. V lost 3 bases, J lost 0 bases, and 8 bases lay in between. The CDR3 has 14 residues. The CDR3 DNA reads TGTGCCAGCAGCCAGGGGCGGTACCAAGAGACCCAGTACTTC. Amino acid sequence: CASSQGRYQETQYF. Combining the CDR3 with reference TRBV14 and TRBJ2-5 gives the whole variable domain EAGVTQFPSHSVIEKGQTVTLRCDPISGHDNLYWYRRVMGKEIKFLLHFVKESKQDESGMPNNRFLAERTGGTYSTLKVQPAELEDSGVYFCASSQGRYQETQYFGPGTRLLVL.

Comments on this clonotype: The junction does not match germline at one end; this may be a read error. The genes are TRBV7-3 and TRBJ2-1; perhaps TRBD1 as D (5 bases). The germline gives CDR1 SGHTA, CDR2 FQGTGA. The CDR3 is 15 residues long. The CDR3 reads CANSLGDSSYNEQFF. The CDR3 DNA is TGTGCCAACAGCTTAGGGGATAGCTCCTACAATGAGCAGTTCTTC.

This clonotype was seen more than once but under ten times. V is TRBV5-1 and J is TRBJ2-3; TRBD2 matches at 7 bases. The CDR3 totals 19 residues. Trimming removed 0 bases from V and 5 bases from J; junction bases left unmatched: 18. Germline V gene sequence: CDR1 SGHRS, CDR2 YFSETQ. This CDR3 reads CASSLDGPRLAVRGDTQYF. DNA for the CDR3: TGCGCCAGCAGCTTGGACGGCCCGCGGCTAGCGGTACGGGGAGATACGCAGTATTTT.

The DNA for the CDR3 is TGCAGTGCCAAGATGGGGGGAGGAGGGAACTATCAGCCCCAGCATTTT. The encoded protein is CSAKMGGGGNYQPQHF. The chain recombines TRBV20-1 with TRBJ1-5, with D possibly TRBD1 on 5 matching bases. Germline assignment: CDR1 DFQATT and CDR2 SNEGSKA (reference sequence). The CDR3 runs to 16 residues. Trimming pared 6 bases from V and 5 bases from J, leaving 23 bases between.

The J gene is TRBJ1-4, the V gene TRBV6-5, with a tentative D call TRBD1 (6 bases). The CDR3 length is 14 residues. V lost 5 bases to trimming and J lost 8 bases, with 15 bases between them. Germline CDR1 is MNHEY and CDR2 is SVGAGI. CDR3: CASSDRQGDEKLFF. CDR3 nucleotide sequence: TGTGCCAGCAGTGACAGGCAGGGTGACGAAAAACTGTTTTTT.

The sample holds a few counts of this clonotype. V is TRBV12-5 and J is TRBJ1-5; TRBD1 agrees at 7 bases. V gave up 7 bases and J gave up 2 bases; unmatched junction bases: 5. The CDR3 has 14 amino acids. Looked up from germline, CDR1 is LGHNT and CDR2 is FRNRAP. CDR3 in amino acids: CASALGQGNQPQHF. Written as DNA, the CDR3 is TGTGCTAGTGCCCTAGGACAGGGCAATCAGCCCCAGCATTTT. The full variable domain, with the rest looked up from reference TRBV12-5 and TRBJ1-5, is DARVTQTPRHKVTEMGQEVTMRCQPILGHNTVFWYRQTMMQGLELLAYFRNRAPLDDSGMPKDRFSAEMPDATLATLKIQPSEPRDSAVYFCASALGQGNQPQHFGDGTRLSIL.

The chain joins TRBV30 to TRBJ2-1; perhaps TRBD1 as D (6 bases). With 4 bases removed from V and 8 bases from J, the gap between germline ends came to 12 bases. This CDR3 is 12 amino acids long. Germline assignment: CDR1 GTSNPN and CDR2 SVGIG (reference sequence). As DNA, the CDR3 is TGTGCCTGGAACAGGGTTGGTGATGAGCAGTTCTTC. Translating gives CAWNRVGDEQFF.

J is TRBJ1-2 and V is TRBV20-1; no clear D. The germline gives CDR1 DFQATT, CDR2 SNEGSKA (reference sequence). The V end was cut by 6 bases, the J end by 0 bases, with 17 bases between. This CDR3 is 15 amino acids long. The CDR3 nucleotides are TGCAGTGCGGTCGGGTCGGGGATGTCTAACTATGGCTACACCTTC. Translation: CSAVGSGMSNYGYTF.

The V gene is TRBV20-1, the J gene TRBJ1-1; 8 bases map to TRBD1. This CDR3 spans 16 amino acids. V lost 0 bases, J lost 8 bases, and 14 bases stayed unmatched. Germline V gene data show CDR1 as DFQATT and CDR2 as SNEGSKA (reference sequence). This CDR3 reads CSARDRGQGFVSEAFF. CDR3 nucleotide sequence: TGCAGTGCTAGAGATCGAGGACAGGGCTTCGTTAGCGAAGCTTTCTTT.

The chain has TRBV7-9 and TRBJ2-7, with D tentatively TRBD2 (6 bases). The CDR3 totals 13 residues. V lost 2 bases, J lost 6 bases, and 11 bases lay in between. Per the germline V gene, CDR1 is SEHNR and CDR2 is FQNEAQ (reference sequence). The CDR3: CASSLTGESEQYF. Here the CDR3 DNA reads TGTGCCAGCAGCTTAACGGGAGAATCCGAGCAGTACTTC.

The V call is TRBV29-1, the J call TRBJ1-1; 7 bases match TRBD1. The V segment lost 3 bases and the J segment 6 bases; nucleotides outside the gene matches: 7. Germline V gives CDR1 SQVTM, CDR2 ANQGSEA. The CDR3 contains 13 residues. The CDR3 reads CSVDPTGYAEAFF. For the CDR3, the DNA is TGCAGCGTTGACCCGACAGGGTACGCTGAAGCTTTCTTT.

This clonotype is a singleton in its sample. The genes are TRBV5-1 and TRBJ2-1, with 10 bases fitting TRBD1. The J call is in doubt because the DNA end fits TRBJ2-7 better. CDR3 size: 19 residues. The V gene's germline CDR1 is SGHRS and CDR2 YFSETQ. CDR3 loop: CASSLGTGGSGSSYNEQYF. For the CDR3, the DNA is TGCGCCAGCAGCTTGGGGACAGGGGGAAGTGGGAGCTCCTACAATGAGCAGTACTTC.

The chain couples TRBV12-5 to TRBJ2-7, with a possible D match to TRBD1 (5 bases). V lost 5 bases to trimming and J lost 3 bases, with 11 bases between them. The CDR3 has 13 amino acids. The germline V gene encodes CDR1 LGHNT and CDR2 FRNRAP. The CDR3 protein is CASGPGSYYEQYF. CDR3 coding DNA: TGTGCTAGTGGTCCAGGGTCGTACTACGAGCAGTACTTC.

The chain employs TRBV6-5 and TRBJ1-6; a weak D match, TRBD1 (6 bases). Looked up from germline, CDR1 is MNHEY and CDR2 is SVGAGI. The ends were cut back, 7 bases at V and 6 bases at J, with 25 bases in the middle. The CDR3 is 18 amino acids. The CDR3: CASKLTVQERGANSPLHF. In DNA form, the CDR3 reads TGTGCCAGCAAGCTTACGGTACAGGAGCGGGGGGCTAATTCACCCCTCCACTTT.

This rearrangement joins TRBV9 to TRBJ2-1; no reliable D call. Germline V lookup: CDR1 SGDLS, CDR2 YYNGEE. V gave up 4 bases and J gave up 8 bases, with 19 bases separating them. The CDR3 covers 15 residues. For the CDR3, the DNA is TGTGCCAGCAGCTATACTTCGACCGTAGGGCATGAGCAGTTCTTC. Translated: CASSYTSTVGHEQFF. Drawing the rest from reference TRBV9 and TRBJ2-1, the complete variable domain is DSGVTQTPKHLITATGQRVTLRCSPRSGDLSVYWYQQSLDQGLQFLIQYYNGEERAKGNILERFSAQQFPDLHSELNLSSLELGDSALYFCASSYTSTVGHEQFFGPGTRLTVL.